The TCR beta chain under discussion was sequenced for a study of blood T cell repertoires in COVID-19. During active infection, Seattle patients enrolled and were then monitored through disease. Data came from immunoSEQ multiplex PCR; TCRdb stores just in-frame clones and leaves some out. The sample records roughly 60,000 clones, approximately 88% being singletons. Trimming at V came to 4 bases and at J to 2 bases, leaving 7 bases not matched to a gene. From germline, CDR1 is SGHNT and CDR2 YYREEE (reference sequence). This CDR3 spans 16 amino acids. The sequence was collected from a man in his 60s with COVID-19, enrolled during active disease. The sample taken for sequencing was peripheral blood. The V and J genes are TRBV5-4 and TRBJ1-3; 9 bases fit TRBD1. For the CDR3, the DNA is TGTGCCAGCAGCGTCCAGGGGACAGGGACTGGAAACACCATATATTTT. It yields the protein CASSVQGTGTGNTIYF.